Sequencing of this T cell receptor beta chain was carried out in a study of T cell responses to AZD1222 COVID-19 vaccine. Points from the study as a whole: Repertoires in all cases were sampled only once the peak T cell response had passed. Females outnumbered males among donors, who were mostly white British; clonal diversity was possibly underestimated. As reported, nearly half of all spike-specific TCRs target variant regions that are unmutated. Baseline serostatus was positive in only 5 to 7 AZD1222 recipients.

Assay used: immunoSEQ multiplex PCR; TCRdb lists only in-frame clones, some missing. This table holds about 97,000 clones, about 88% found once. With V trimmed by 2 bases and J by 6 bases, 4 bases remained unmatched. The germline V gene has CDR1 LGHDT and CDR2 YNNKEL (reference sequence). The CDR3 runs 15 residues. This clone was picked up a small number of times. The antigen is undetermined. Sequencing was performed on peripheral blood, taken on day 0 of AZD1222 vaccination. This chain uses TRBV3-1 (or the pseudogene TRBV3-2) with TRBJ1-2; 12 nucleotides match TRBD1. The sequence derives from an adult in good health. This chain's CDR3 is CASSQPGQGADGYTF. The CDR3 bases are TGTGCCAGCAGCCAACCGGGACAGGGGGCCGATGGCTACACCTTC.